The T cell receptor beta chain under discussion was sequenced for a study of cytomegalovirus exposure and HLA in healthy donors. Findings and limits, study-wide: The classifier reportedly diagnosed cytomegalovirus status with high sensitivity and specificity. TCR beta sequences reportedly predicted most subjects' HLA-A and HLA-B alleles accurately. Immune exposure was documented only through CMV serostatus.

The PCR used 60 Vbeta and 13 Jbeta primers. TCRdb's copy holds only in-frame clones and misses some; the assay was immunoSEQ multiplex PCR. The repertoire holds approximately 70,000 clones, 65% to 75% seen once, with 11% in the top ten. In regard to this clone: Its antigen is currently unknown.

The V and J ends lost 4 bases and 6 bases respectively, with 16 bases between them. CDR3 length: 16 amino acids. The germline gives CDR1 SNHLY, CDR2 FYNNEI. The chain has TRBV2 and TRBJ1-6; TRBD1 might be the D (5 bases). The source is a woman aged 55-69 years in good health and CMV-seropositive. The sequenced sample consisted of PBMCs. CDR3 sequence: CASSGGRSQGNSPLHF. The CDR3 DNA reads as TGTGCCAGCAGTGGAGGCAGGTCCCAGGGTAATTCACCCCTCCACTTT.